This T cell receptor (beta chain) originates from a study of OX40 agonist ivuxolimab in advanced cancers. Study outcomes and limitations: At 0.1 to 3.0 mg/kg, clonal expansion of CD4+ and CD8+ blood T cells had occurred by week 6.

CDR3 length equals 17 residues. V was clipped by 0 bases and J by 1 base, with 17 bases between them. Per germline, CDR1 SGDLS and CDR2 YYNGEE. This clone was seen many times. Antigen specificity is unknown. Sequenced by immunoSEQ multiplex PCR; TCRdb stores in-frame clones only, minus some. Of 50,000 or so clones listed, 85% are singletons. The source is an adult with an advanced solid tumor such as melanoma, head and neck, liver or kidney cancer. The chain carries TRBV9 and TRBJ2-7; tentatively, D is TRBD1 (5 bases). The sequences come from CD4+ or CD8+ T cells sorted from blood, collected in a trial of the OX40 agonist ivuxolimab. As DNA, the CDR3 is TGTGCCAGCAGCGTAGCGCCTCAGGGTACGGAATCCTACGAGCAGTACTTC. This sequence encodes CASSVAPQGTESYEQYF. The entire variable domain, with the rest obtained from reference TRBV9 and TRBJ2-7, is as follows: DSGVTQTPKHLITATGQRVTLRCSPRSGDLSVYWYQQSLDQGLQFLIQYYNGEERAKGNILERFSAQQFPDLHSELNLSSLELGDSALYFCASSVAPQGTESYEQYFGPGTRLTVT.